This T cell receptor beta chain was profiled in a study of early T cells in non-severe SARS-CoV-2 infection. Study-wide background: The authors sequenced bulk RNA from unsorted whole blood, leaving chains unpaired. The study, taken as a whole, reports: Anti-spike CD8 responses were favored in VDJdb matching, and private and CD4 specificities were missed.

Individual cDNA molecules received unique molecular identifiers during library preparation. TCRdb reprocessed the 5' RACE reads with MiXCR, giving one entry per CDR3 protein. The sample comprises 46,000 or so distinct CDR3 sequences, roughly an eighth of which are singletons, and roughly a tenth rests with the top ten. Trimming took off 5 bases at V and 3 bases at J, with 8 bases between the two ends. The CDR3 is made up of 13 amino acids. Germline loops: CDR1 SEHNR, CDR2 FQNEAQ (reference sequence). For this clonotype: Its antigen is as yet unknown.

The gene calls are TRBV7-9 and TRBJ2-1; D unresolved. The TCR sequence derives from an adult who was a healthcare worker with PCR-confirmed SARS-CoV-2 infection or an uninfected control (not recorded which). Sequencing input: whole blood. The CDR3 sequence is CASSPDVYNEQFF. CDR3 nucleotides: TGTGCCAGCAGCCCGGACGTCTACAATGAGCAGTTCTTC.